This TCR beta chain was profiled in a study of T cells in Graves' hyperthyroidism and ophthalmopathy. General study points: Ophthalmopathy and stable hyperthyroidism were told apart by a 13 V-J model. Most thyroid-expanded clonotypes above 0.001 were also found in blood.

This clonotype occurred many times. Its specificity is not known. There are 14 residues in the CDR3. V was pared by 3 bases and J by 9 bases, with 15 bases between. Amplified TCR beta CDR3 regions came from RNA transcripts. RT-PCR in the first round (using the HTBI primer set) targeted the TCR CDR3. TCRdb fed the multiplex PCR reads into MiXCR, producing one record per CDR3 protein. This repertoire shows 450,000 to 700,000 distinct CDR3 sequences, 46% found once; its top ten account for under 20%. Thyroid ultrasound and orbital computed tomography, with clinical symptoms and serum thyroxine and TRAb, informed diagnoses.

Sequencing was performed on peripheral blood or thyroid tissue (not recorded which). The chain has TRBV12-3 or TRBV12-4 and TRBJ1-5; D gene uncertain. The receptor's source is an adult woman with Graves' disease, either hyperthyroidism or ophthalmopathy (not recorded which). The DNA of the CDR3 is TGTGCCAGCAGTTTGGGGTCCGTTTTCTTGCCCCAGCATTTT. As protein: CASSLGSVFLPQHF.